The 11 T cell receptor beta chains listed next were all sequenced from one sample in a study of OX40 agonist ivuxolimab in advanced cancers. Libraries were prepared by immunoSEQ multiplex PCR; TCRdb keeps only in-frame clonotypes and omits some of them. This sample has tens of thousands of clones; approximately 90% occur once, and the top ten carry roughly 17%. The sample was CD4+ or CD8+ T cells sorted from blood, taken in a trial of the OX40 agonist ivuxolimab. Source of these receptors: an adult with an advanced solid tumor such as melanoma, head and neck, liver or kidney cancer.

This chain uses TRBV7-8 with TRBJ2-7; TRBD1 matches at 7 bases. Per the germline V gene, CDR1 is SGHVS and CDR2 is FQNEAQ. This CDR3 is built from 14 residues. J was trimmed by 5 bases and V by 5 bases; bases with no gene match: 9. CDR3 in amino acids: CASSERQGEDEQYF. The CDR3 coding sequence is TGTGCCAGCAGCGAGCGACAGGGAGAAGACGAGCAGTACTTC.

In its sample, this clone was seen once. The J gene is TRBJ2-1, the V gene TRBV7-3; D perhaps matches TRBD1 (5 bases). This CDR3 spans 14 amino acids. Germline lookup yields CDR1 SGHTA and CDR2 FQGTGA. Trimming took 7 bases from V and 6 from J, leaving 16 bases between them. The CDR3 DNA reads TGTGCCAGCACTCCGGGCCAGGGTTTCAATGAGCAGTTCTTC. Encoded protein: CASTPGQGFNEQFF.

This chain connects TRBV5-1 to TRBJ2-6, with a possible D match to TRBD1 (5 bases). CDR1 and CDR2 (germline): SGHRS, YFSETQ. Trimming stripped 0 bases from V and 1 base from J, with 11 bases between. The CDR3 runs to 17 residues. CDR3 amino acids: CASSLAGRASGANVLTF. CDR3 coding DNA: TGCGCCAGCAGCTTGGCCGGCAGGGCTTCTGGGGCCAACGTCCTGACTTTC.

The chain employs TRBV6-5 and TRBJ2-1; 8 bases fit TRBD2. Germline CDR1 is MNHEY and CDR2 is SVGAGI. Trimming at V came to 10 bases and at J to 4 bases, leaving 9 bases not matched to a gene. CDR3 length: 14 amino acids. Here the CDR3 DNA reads TGTGCCATCAAAGCGGGAGTAGCATACAATGAGCAGTTCTTC. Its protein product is CAIKAGVAYNEQFF.

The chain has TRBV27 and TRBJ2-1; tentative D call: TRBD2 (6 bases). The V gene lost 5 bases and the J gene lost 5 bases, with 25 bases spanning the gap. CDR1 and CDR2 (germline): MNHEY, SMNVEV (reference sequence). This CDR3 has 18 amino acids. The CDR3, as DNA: TGTGCCAGCAGTCCAATACCCCCGGGAAGCGGGCCAGACAATGAGCAGTTCTTC. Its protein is CASSPIPPGSGPDNEQFF.

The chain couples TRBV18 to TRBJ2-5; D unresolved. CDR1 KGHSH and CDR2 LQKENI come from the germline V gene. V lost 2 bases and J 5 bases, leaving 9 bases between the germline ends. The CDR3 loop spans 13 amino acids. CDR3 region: CASSPTYGETQYF. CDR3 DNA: TGTGCCAGCTCACCAACGTACGGGGAGACCCAGTACTTC.

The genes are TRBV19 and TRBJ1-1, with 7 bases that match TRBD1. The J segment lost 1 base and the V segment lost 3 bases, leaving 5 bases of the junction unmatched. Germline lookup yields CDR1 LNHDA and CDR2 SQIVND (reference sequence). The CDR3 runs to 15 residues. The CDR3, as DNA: TGTGCCAGTAGTATTGGCCCAGGGGGGAACACTGAAGCTTTCTTT. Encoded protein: CASSIGPGGNTEAFF.

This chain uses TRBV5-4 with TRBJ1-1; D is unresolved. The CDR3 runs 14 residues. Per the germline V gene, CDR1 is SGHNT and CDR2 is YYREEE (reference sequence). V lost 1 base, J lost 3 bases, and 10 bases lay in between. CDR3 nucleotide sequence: TGTGCCAGCAGCTTGCCCGGGTTGTACACTGAAGCTTTCTTT. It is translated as CASSLPGLYTEAFF.

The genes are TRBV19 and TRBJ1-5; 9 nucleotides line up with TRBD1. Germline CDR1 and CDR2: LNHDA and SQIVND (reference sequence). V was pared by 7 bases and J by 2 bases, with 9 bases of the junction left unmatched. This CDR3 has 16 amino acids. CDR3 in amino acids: CASNKGQGMGNQPQHF. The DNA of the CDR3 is TGTGCCAGTAATAAAGGACAGGGGATGGGCAATCAGCCCCAGCATTTT.

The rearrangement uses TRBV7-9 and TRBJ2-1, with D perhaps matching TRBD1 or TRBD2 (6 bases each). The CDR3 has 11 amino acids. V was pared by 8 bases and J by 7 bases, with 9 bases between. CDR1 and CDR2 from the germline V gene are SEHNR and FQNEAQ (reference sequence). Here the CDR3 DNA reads TGTGCCAGCCCGGGGGCAAATGAGCAGTTCTTC. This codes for CASPGANEQFF.

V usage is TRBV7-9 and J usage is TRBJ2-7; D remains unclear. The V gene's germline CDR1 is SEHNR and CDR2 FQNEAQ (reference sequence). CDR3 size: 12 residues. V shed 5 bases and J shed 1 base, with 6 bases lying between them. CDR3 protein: CASSPGSYEQYF. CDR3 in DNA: TGTGCCAGCAGCCCCGGATCCTACGAGCAGTACTTC.